Presented here are 7 T cell receptor beta chains from one specimen sequenced in a study of T cells expressing NK-cell markers. After re-calling the 5' RACE reads, TCRdb lists one entry per CDR3 protein, DNA absent. Its clone listing holds a few hundred thousand distinct CDR3 sequences. Sequenced input: blood T cells: a sorted CD56 or NKG2C T cell subset, CD4+ or CD8+ T cells, or bulk PBMC T cells (not recorded which). These receptors were taken from a man aged 18-75 years in good health.

This rearrangement joins TRBV6-1 to TRBJ2-3; TCRdb outputs TRBD1, but without DNA this stays unchecked. Germline V gene lookup returns CDR1 MNHNS and CDR2 SASEGT. The CDR3 has 13 amino acids. CDR3 protein: CAIMGGSTDTQYF.

CDR3 protein: CASSYGSFYGYTF. This chain joins TRBV6-6 and TRBJ1-2. CDR3 size: 13 residues. Per germline, CDR1 MNHNY and CDR2 SVGAGI (reference sequence).

The chain links TRBV12-3 or TRBV12-4 to TRBJ2-2; lacking DNA, the TRBD1 call made by TCRdb goes unchecked. This CDR3 is built from 20 residues. The CDR3 reads CASSLRGAGGAWGFTGELFF.

V gene TRBV6-1 combines with J gene TRBJ1-5. This CDR3 region has 16 residues. Germline CDR1 reads MNHNS; CDR2 reads SASEGT. The CDR3 reads CASTSSSPNSNQPQHF.

This rearrangement joins TRBV5-1 to TRBJ1-5. Germline assignment: CDR1 SGHRS and CDR2 YFSETQ. The CDR3 has 13 amino acids. The CDR3 sequence is CASSLASNQPQHF.

The CDR3 is CASSPPASGNGNQPQHF. The chain is built from TRBV28 and TRBJ1-5; absent DNA, TCRdb's TRBD1 call cannot be checked. The CDR3 length is 17 residues. CDR1 and CDR2 from the germline V gene are MDHEN and SYDVKM. Based on the CDR3 plus reference TRBV28 and TRBJ1-5, the full variable domain is DVKVTQSSRYLVKRTGEKVFLECVQDMDHENMFWYRQDPGLGLRLIYFSYDVKMKEKGDIPEGYSVSREKKERFSLILESASTNQTSMYLCASSPPASGNGNQPQHFGDGTRLSIL.

V is TRBV5-5 and J is TRBJ2-3; the TCRdb D gene call, TRBD1, has no DNA to confirm it. Germline V gives CDR1 SGHKS, CDR2 YYEKEE (reference sequence). This CDR3 is 15 amino acids long. The CDR3: CASSRQPLSTDTQYF. Full variable domain (outside the CDR3, taken from reference TRBV5-5 and TRBJ2-3): DAGVTQSPTHLIKTRGQQVTLRCSPISGHKSVSWYQQVLGQGPQFIFQYYEKEERGRGNFPDRFSARQFPNYSSELNVNALLLGDSALYLCASSRQPLSTDTQYFGPGTRLTVL.